The source of this TCR beta chain is a study of vaccination and CD4 T cells after COVID-19 (dated by TCRdb to between 2020 and 2023). At the level of the whole study: Convalescent patients had a positive SARS-CoV-2 result on nasal swab PCR, and of these patients, about ten had mild disease and one had severe disease. The convalescent cohort included six males and four females, with two Hispanic individuals, seven Caucasians, two Asians and one multiracial person. Each participant got two doses of either the Pfizer-BioNTech BNT162b2 vaccine (n=8) or the Moderna mRNA-1273 vaccine (n=2). Post-COVID blood samples were collected from convalescent patients a median of around 100 days after diagnosis, with a range of roughly 30 to 170 days. Post-vaccine blood samples were obtained a median of roughly 75 days after the second vaccine dose, with a range of roughly 12 to 250 days. Culture stimuli were overlapping spike peptide pools from SARS-CoV-2 and from the common cold coronaviruses HCoV-NL63, HCoV-OC43 and HCoV-229E. In control cultures, a CEFX viral epitope pool was used as positive control, an HIV-1 Nef peptide pool was used as negative control, or no peptide was added. In 10 COVID-19 convalescent patients and a handful of infection-naive healthy vaccine recipients, the spike-specific CD4+ TCR repertoire before mRNA vaccination was compared with the repertoire after mRNA vaccination. General conclusions and limits of the study: The median count of SARS-CoV-2-reactive clonotypes went up from 21 after infection to about 40 after vaccination, although the change was not significant. Nearly all vaccine-specific clones in convalescent patients (304 of 307) were mono-reactive for SARS-CoV-2 spike rather than cross-reactive with common cold coronaviruses. Among convalescent patients, a median roughly 90% of the SARS-CoV-2-reactive clones seen after vaccination appeared only after vaccination, which suggests priming specific to the vaccine. Only a relatively small number of convalescent patients were included in the study, and early timepoints following natural infection were not analyzed.

At the junction V is shortened by 6 bases and J by 1 base, with 13 bases in between. Reading from cysteine to phenylalanine, the CDR3 counts 14 amino acids. Only the CDR3 DNA is retained, 42 bases long and in frame from the first base. The method was PCR. TCR sequencing of DNA from cultured CD4+ T cells used the Oncomine TCR Beta short-read assay at the Johns Hopkins FTIC core. Genomic DNA was extracted from the cultured CD4+ T cells with the QIAamp micro DNA kit. The Oncomine TCR Beta libraries from cultured CD4+ T cells were pooled using unique dual indexes and then sequenced on an Illumina iSeq 100. The paper's processing steps were these. Non-productive sequences were removed, and CDR3s that did not start with C, did not end with F or W, or were shorter than 7 amino acids were discarded. Antigen-specific clonotypes were identified using the MANAFEST web application through comparison of peptide-stimulated wells with reference and other culture wells. An FDR below 0.05, an odds ratio above 5, and a productive frequency above 0.1% in at least two of three replicate wells were required for clones to be considered positive. Clonotypes that were significantly expanded in both SARS-CoV-2 spike wells and at least one common cold coronavirus spike condition were defined as cross-reactive. Using R version 3.6.1, CDR3 homology was evaluated through Levenshtein distances (stringdist) along with unrooted phylogenetic trees (ape). In-frame beta chains were kept once TCRdb had trimmed the public reads at Q25 with fastp and called clones with MiXCR. For every CDR3 protein sequence, its rows merge into one entry that carries the most common genes and DNA. The V and J calls were not made by the authors but by TCRdb's processing. This sample has under 25,000 distinct CDR3 sequences in its table, and around a quarter of those were observed once. 11% of the sample comes from the top ten.

The sample's treatment or condition label, decoded: roughly ten-day PBMC culture with coronavirus spike peptide pools or control peptides (ViraFEST assay). The ViraFEST assay was used in the study, in which antigen-specific T cells were expanded with peptide pools and expanded clonotypes were subsequently identified by TCR sequencing. The positive SARS-CoV-2 PCR tests of the convalescent patients were dated from March to December 2020, before the Alpha, Beta and Delta variants emerged in the United States. Each well held 2.2 million or so PBMCs cultured in IMDM containing about 5% human AB serum and roughly 10 IU/ml IL-2, with 10 ug/ml peptide pools added. On days 3 and 7, half of the culture medium was replaced with fresh IL-2-containing medium. After 10 to 11 days of culture, CD4+ T cells were isolated by negative selection with the EasySep CD4+ T cell isolation kit. Ficoll-Paque Plus gradient centrifugation was used to isolate PBMCs from whole blood, and the isolated PBMCs were then either used fresh or cryopreserved at -140C. In general, triplicate wells were set up for every culture condition.

With respect to this clonotype: The target of this receptor is not known. No qualities accompany the bases; no much larger clone lies one base away.

The receptor's source is a human donor with COVID-19. The chain is encoded by TRBV12-3 or TRBV12-4 joined to TRBJ2-7; the D gene is possibly TRBD1 or TRBD2, with 5 bases matching each. The sample taken for sequencing was cultured CD4+ T cells from blood. The sequenced DNA is TGTGCCAGCAGCCTAGGGGAGATATCCTACGAGCAGTACTTC. This is translated as CASSLGEISYEQYF.